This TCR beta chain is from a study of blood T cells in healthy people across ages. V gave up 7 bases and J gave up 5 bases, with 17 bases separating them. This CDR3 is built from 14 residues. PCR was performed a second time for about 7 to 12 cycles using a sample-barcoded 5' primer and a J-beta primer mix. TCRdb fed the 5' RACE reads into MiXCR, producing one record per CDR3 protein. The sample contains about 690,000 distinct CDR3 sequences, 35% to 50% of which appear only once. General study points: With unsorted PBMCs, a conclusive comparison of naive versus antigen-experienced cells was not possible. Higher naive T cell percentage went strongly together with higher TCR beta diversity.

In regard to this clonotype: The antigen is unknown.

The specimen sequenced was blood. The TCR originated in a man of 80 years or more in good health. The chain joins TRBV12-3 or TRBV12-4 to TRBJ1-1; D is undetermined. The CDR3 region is CASMSQAGRTEAFF. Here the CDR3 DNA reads TGTGCCAGCATGTCTCAAGCTGGGAGGACTGAAGCTTTCTTT.